A selection of T cell receptor beta chains follows, all from one sample in a study of cytomegalovirus exposure and HLA in healthy donors. Assay: immunoSEQ multiplex PCR; the TCRdb copy retains only in-frame clones and omits some. The sample has roughly 150,000 clones; 70% to 80% are singletons. The material sequenced was PBMCs. The receptors come from a male donor in good health and CMV-seronegative. Both conserved end residues are part of each CDR3. Fields, in order: D gene, V gene, clone size, J gene, CDR3 DNA, CDR3 protein. The D gene is left open where the match is weak. Clone size is shown for a subset of rows, as once, few, many or a class of expanded clone.

-	TRBV4-2	-	TRBJ2-3	TGTGCCAGCAGCCAAGGCTTAGGGGCAGATACGCAGTATTTT	CASSQGLGADTQYF
TRBD1	TRBV6-5	-	TRBJ1-5	TGTGCCAGCAGTTACGTACAGGGGGCTCAGCCCCAGCATTTT	CASSYVQGAQPQHF
TRBD1	TRBV28	-	TRBJ1-5	TGTGCCAGCAGTACACCATTTCAGGGGGCCGGTCAGCCCCAGCATTTT	CASSTPFQGAGQPQHF
-	TRBV6-1	-	TRBJ2-2	TGTGCCAGCAGTGAATACGAGACACGCACCGGGGAGCTGTTTTTT	CASSEYETRTGELFF
TRBD1	TRBV5-1	-	TRBJ2-1	TGCGCCAGCAGGAGGACAGGGGGGAACAATGAGCAGTTCTTC	CASRRTGGNNEQFF
TRBD2	TRBV7-8	few	TRBJ2-7	TGTGCCAGCAGCTTAGCGGGGGGGGGATACGAGCAGTACTTC	CASSLAGGGYEQYF
-	TRBV12-5	-	TRBJ2-2	TGTGCTAGTGGTTTCGTAATCCGAGGGAACACCGGGGAGCTGTTTTTT	CASGFVIRGNTGELFF
-	TRBV9	-	TRBJ2-1	TGTGCCAGCAGCGTTGCCGACATAAACAATGAGCAGTTCTTC	CASSVADINNEQFF
-	TRBV27	-	TRBJ2-2	TGTGCCAGCAGGGCCAGGGGTACCGGGGAGCTGTTTTTT	CASRARGTGELFF
TRBD1	TRBV18	-	TRBJ1-2	TGTGCCAGCTCACCGGACAGGGGTTATGGCTACACCTTC	CASSPDRGYGYTF
-	TRBV6-1	-	TRBJ1-5	TGTGCCAGCAGTGAAGCGCAGGGTTGGAGTCAGCCCCAGCATTTT	CASSEAQGWSQPQHF
TRBD2	TRBV6-5	-	TRBJ2-1	TGTGCCAGCAGTTACGGGACTAGCGGTTACAATGAGCAGTTCTTC	CASSYGTSGYNEQFF
TRBD2	TRBV5-1	-	TRBJ2-5	TGCGCCAGCAGCTTAATAGCGGGAGGCGGCGAGACCCAGTACTTC	CASSLIAGGGETQYF
-	TRBV19	few	TRBJ1-4	TGTGCCAGTAGGGGGACATCAACTAATGAAAAACTGTTTTTT	CASRGTSTNEKLFF
TRBD2	TRBV7-6	-	TRBJ2-1	TGTGCCAGCAGCTCGTACCAGGGACTAGCGGGGACGAATGAGCAGTTCTTC	CASSSYQGLAGTNEQFF
TRBD1	TRBV6-5	few	TRBJ1-2	TGTGCCAGCAGCCGCACCGACAGGGAGGATGGCTACACCTTC	CASSRTDREDGYTF
TRBD1	TRBV28	-	TRBJ1-4	TGTGCCAGCAGTCCATTGGGGACAGAAAATGAAAAACTGTTTTTT	CASSPLGTENEKLFF
-	TRBV7-2	-	TRBJ2-4	TGTGCCAGCAGCCTTACGTCCCGCCGGGACATTCAGTACTTC	CASSLTSRRDIQYF
-	TRBV13	-	TRBJ2-3	TGTGCCAGCAGCCCGAGGGGCACAGATACGCAGTATTTT	CASSPRGTDTQYF
-	TRBV7-9	-	TRBJ2-1	TGTGCCAGCAGCCCGTTCCAGGAGCAGTTCTTC	CASSPFQEQFF
-	TRBV5-4	-	TRBJ2-5	TGTGCCAGCAGCTTGGCCTTTCAAGAGACCCAGTACTTC	CASSLAFQETQYF
TRBD2	TRBV10-2	-	TRBJ2-7	TGCGCCAGCGGCGGGGGGGGAGAGCAGTACTTC	CASGGGGEQYF
TRBD2	TRBV7-2	-	TRBJ2-7	TGTGCCAGCAGCTTAGGATGGAGCGGGGTTAGCTCCTACGAGCAGTACTTC	CASSLGWSGVSSYEQYF
-	TRBV6-1	once	TRBJ1-5	TGTGCCAGCAGTGTGGCGCAGGGAAACAATCAGCCCCAGCATTTT	CASSVAQGNNQPQHF
TRBD1	TRBV10-3	-	TRBJ2-7	TGTGCCATCAGTACAGGGGGCGGACCCTACGAGCAGTACTTC	CAISTGGGPYEQYF
-	TRBV7-9	-	TRBJ1-1	TGTGCCAGCAGCGCCCTAATAGAAGCTTTCTTT	CASSALIEAFF
TRBD1	TRBV6-1	few	TRBJ2-5	TGTGCCAGCAGTCCCCGGACAGGGGGAGAGACCCAGTACTTC	CASSPRTGGETQYF
TRBD1	TRBV19	-	TRBJ1-4	TGTGCCAGTATTGGACGGGACAGGAATGAAAAACTGTTTTTT	CASIGRDRNEKLFF
TRBD2	TRBV5-1	-	TRBJ2-1	TGCGCCAGCAGCGCCCGTACTAGCGCGGAGACCTACAATGAGCAGTTCTTC	CASSARTSAETYNEQFF
-	TRBV9	-	TRBJ1-5	TGTGCCAGCAGCGTTGGGGCCAGCAATCAGCCCCAGCATTTT	CASSVGASNQPQHF